The T cell receptor beta chain under discussion was sequenced for a study of shared clonotypes between healthy human individuals. This clone was found once. Profiled with immunoSEQ multiplex PCR; TCRdb holds only in-frame clones, not every one. Seen here are more than 500,000 clones, 85% to 95% observed once, and the top ten hold approximately 0.11%. This CDR3 has 14 amino acids. The germline V gene encodes CDR1 SQVTM and CDR2 ANQGSEA. V was trimmed by 3 bases and J by 0 bases, leaving 11 bases between them. Naive CD8 cells were CD45RO-negative, positively selected for CCR7, excluding terminally differentiated effector memory CD45RA+ cells.

The clonotype comes from a woman aged 30 to 39 in good health. The specimen was naive CD8+ T cells sorted from blood. The chain couples TRBV29-1 to TRBJ1-2; no firm D call. CDR3 sequence (DNA): TGCAGCGTTGAGACGGAGACTTCTAACTATGGCTACACCTTC. This encodes CSVETETSNYGYTF.